The source of this T cell receptor beta chain is a study of T cell responses to AZD1222 COVID-19 vaccine. The V end lost 5 bases, the J end lost 3 bases, and 5 bases lay between the germline ends. The length of the CDR3 is 11 residues. Germline V gene sequence: CDR1 SGDLS, CDR2 YYNGEE. The repertoire was sequenced with immunoSEQ multiplex PCR; TCRdb's copy has only in-frame clones and lacks some. This sample has 90,000 to 120,000 clones, with about 91% found just once. V is TRBV9 and J is TRBJ1-2; the D is unclear. The TCR sequence derives from an adult in good health. Specimen: peripheral blood, collected on day 0 of AZD1222 vaccination. The CDR3 is CASSQDYGYTF. CDR3 sequence (DNA): TGTGCCAGCAGTCAGGACTATGGCTACACCTTC.